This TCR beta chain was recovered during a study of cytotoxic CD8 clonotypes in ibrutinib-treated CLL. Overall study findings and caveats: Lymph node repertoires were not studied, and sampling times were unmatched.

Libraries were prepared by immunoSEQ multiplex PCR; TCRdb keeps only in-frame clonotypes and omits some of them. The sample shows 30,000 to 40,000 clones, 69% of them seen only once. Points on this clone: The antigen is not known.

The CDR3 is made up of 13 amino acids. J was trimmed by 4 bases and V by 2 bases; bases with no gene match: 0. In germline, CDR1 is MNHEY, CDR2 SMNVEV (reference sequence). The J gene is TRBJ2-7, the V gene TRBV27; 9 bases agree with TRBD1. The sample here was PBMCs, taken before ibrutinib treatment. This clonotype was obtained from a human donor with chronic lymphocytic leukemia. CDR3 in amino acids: CASSLGTGYEQYF. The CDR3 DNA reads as TGTGCCAGCAGTTTAGGGACAGGGTACGAGCAGTACTTC.